This T cell receptor (beta chain) is drawn from a study of T cell responses to AZD1222 COVID-19 vaccine. The study, taken as a whole, reports: Of the AZD1222 recipients, only six were seropositive at baseline. Repertoires in all cases were sampled only once the peak T cell response had passed. Mostly white British, mostly female donors; authors suggested clonal diversity may be underestimated.

Produced via immunoSEQ multiplex PCR; TCRdb's table is partial and in-frame only. The data hold about 160,000 clones, with roughly nine tenths observed a single time. The CDR3 sequence is 14 residues long. Germline CDR1 is LGHNA and CDR2 is YSLEER. Deletions cut 0 bases from V and 12 bases from J, with 17 bases between. A note on this clone: As yet, its antigen is unknown.

This chain uses TRBV4-3 with TRBJ1-2; D is possibly TRBD1 (5 bases). This TCR came from an adult in good health. Sequences were derived from peripheral blood, sampled on day 0 of AZD1222 vaccination. CDR3 nucleotides: TGCGCCAGCAGCCAAGACGGTCAGGGAAGATACCACACCTTC. It is translated as CASSQDGQGRYHTF.